This TCR beta chain was recovered during a study of Ad26.COV2.S vaccination and SARS-CoV-2 variants. Study details: Doses of Ad26.COV2.S were injected into muscle once or twice, 56 days apart.

Repertoires were generated with immunoSEQ multiplex PCR, while TCRdb's copy carries only in-frame clones and drops some. The sample consists of roughly 700,000 clones, more than 70% of them appearing once. With respect to this clone: Its antigen remains unidentified.

This CDR3 contains 16 residues. The germline CDR1 and CDR2 sequences are SGHVS and FNYEAQ. J was trimmed by 5 bases and V by 4 bases; bases with no gene match: 10. Treatment described: over 15 received Ad26.COV2.S at low or high dose, single or two shots; 5 received placebo; per-sample allocation not given. Samples analyzed were those drawn on day 63 after the first vaccine or placebo injection. Study-wide results and limits: Participants in the vaccine arm had higher spike-specific TCR breadth; placebo recipients had lower. Overall T cell responses may have been underestimated by the analyses of TCR breadth and depth.

This TCR derives from a person aged 18-60 years who received the Ad26.COV2.S COVID-19 vaccine or a placebo. The rearrangement links TRBV7-6 to TRBJ1-4; 7 positions agree with TRBD1. The source material was peripheral blood, sampled in a trial of Ad26.COV2.S vaccine versus placebo. As DNA, the CDR3 is TGTGCCAGCAGCTCGGGGGGGGACAGATTGAATGAAAAACTGTTTTTT. Translating gives CASSSGGDRLNEKLFF.